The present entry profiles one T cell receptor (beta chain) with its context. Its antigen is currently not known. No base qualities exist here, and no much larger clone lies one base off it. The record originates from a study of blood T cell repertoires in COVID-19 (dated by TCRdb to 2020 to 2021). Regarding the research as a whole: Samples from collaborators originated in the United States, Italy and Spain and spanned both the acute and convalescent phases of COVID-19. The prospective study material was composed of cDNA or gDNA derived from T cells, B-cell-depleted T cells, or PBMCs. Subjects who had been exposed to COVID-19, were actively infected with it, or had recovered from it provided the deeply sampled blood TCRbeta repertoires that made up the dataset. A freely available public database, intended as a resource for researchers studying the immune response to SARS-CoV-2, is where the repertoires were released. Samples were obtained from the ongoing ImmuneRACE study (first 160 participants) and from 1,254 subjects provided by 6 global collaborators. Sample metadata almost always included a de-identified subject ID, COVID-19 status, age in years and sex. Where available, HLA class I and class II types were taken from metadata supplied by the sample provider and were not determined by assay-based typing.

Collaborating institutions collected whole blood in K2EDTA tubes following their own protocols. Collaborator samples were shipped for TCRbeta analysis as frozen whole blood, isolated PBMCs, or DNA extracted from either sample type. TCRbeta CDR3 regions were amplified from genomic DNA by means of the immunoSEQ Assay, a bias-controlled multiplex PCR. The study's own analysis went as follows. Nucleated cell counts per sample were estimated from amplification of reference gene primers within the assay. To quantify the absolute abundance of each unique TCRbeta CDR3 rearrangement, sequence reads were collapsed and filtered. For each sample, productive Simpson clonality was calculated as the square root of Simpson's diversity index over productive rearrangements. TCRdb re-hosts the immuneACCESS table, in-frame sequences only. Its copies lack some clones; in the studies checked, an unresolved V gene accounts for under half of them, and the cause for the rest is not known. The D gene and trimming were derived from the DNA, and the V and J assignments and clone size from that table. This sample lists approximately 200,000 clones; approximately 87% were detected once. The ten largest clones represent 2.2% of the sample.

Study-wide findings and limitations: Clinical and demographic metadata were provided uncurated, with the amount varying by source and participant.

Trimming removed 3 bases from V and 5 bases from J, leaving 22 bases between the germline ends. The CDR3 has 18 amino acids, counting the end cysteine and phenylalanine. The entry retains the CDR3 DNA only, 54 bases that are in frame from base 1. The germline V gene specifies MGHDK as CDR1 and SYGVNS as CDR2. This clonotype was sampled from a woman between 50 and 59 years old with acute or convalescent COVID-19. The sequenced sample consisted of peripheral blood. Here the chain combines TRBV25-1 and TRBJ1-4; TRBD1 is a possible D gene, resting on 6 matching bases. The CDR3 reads CASSDREGGMWRNEKLFF. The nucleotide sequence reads TGTGCCAGCAGTGATCGGGAGGGGGGCATGTGGAGAAATGAAAAACTGTTTTTT.